This entry features one T cell receptor beta chain sequence. Its matching antigen is unknown. The assay was immunoSEQ multiplex PCR, and TCRdb's table has in-frame clones only and misses some. The data contain several thousand clones, about two thirds of them singletons. The source of the sample is a study of T cells in tumors after PD-1 blockade. Across the whole study: Mean per tumor sample: approximately 26,000 templates (about 550-100,000), thousands of unique clonotypes. Study-wide points: Some novel exhausted tumor clones appeared in pre-treatment blood, suggesting peripheral recruitment.

Germline CDR1 is SGHRS and CDR2 is YFSETQ. V was shortened by 3 bases and J by 3 bases, with 3 bases between the two germline ends. CDR3 length: 11 residues. Sample: tumor tissue, taken after anti-PD-1 treatment. The TCR was taken from a human donor with basal cell carcinoma. This chain uses TRBV5-1 with TRBJ2-5, with unresolved D. CDR3 amino acids: CASSWEETQYF. The DNA for the CDR3 is TGCGCCAGCAGCTGGGAAGAGACCCAGTACTTC.